The 2 T cell receptor beta chains in this list originate from one sample, sequenced in a study of blood T cell repertoires in COVID-19. TCRdb's table, derived via immunoSEQ multiplex PCR, lists solely in-frame clones and lacks some. The sample records some 97,000 clones, about 86% being singletons. The specimen sequenced was PBMCs or T cells enriched from blood (not recorded which). The receptors were gathered from a woman aged 50 to 60 who had recovered from COVID-19.

This sequence joins TRBV7-2 and TRBJ1-2; D perhaps matches TRBD1 (5 bases). V was trimmed by 3 bases and J by 5 bases, leaving 16 bases between them. Germline V lookup: CDR1 SGHTA, CDR2 FQGNSA. The CDR3 extends over 15 amino acids. The CDR3 region is CASSLRPIGAYGYTF. CDR3 DNA sequence: TGTGCCAGCAGCTTGAGACCGATAGGGGCTTATGGCTACACCTTC.

The table lists this clone with a few counts. The rearrangement joins TRBV10-3 to TRBJ1-1, with 9 bases lining up with TRBD1. CDR1 is ENHRY and CDR2 is SYGVKD in the germline V gene. The length of the CDR3 is 15 residues. Trimming cost V 0 bases and J 7 bases; bases outside gene matches: 6. In nucleotides, the CDR3 is TGTGCCATCAGTGAGTCTCGGCCGGACAGGGGTGAAGCTTTCTTT. It is translated as CAISESRPDRGEAFF.